A single sample is the source of the 8 T cell receptor beta chains below, sequenced in a study of T-cell reconstitution after alpha-beta-depleted transplantation in children. Researchers prepared the TCRbeta library using unique molecular identifiers, the study reports. From the PCR reads, TCRdb called clonotypes with MiXCR, one entry per CDR3 protein. Of about 980,000 distinct CDR3 sequences listed, less than 30% are singletons. Source: PBMCs, mostly from graft donor cells, taken 360 days after TCRalphabeta/CD19-depleted stem cell transplant. These receptors were collected from a boy under two years old who had a stem cell transplant for SCID, so the T cells may come from the graft donor.

The V gene is TRBV6-5, the J gene TRBJ2-1, with a possible D match to TRBD1 (6 bases). Germline lookup yields CDR1 MNHEY and CDR2 SVGAGI. With 1 base removed from V and 8 bases from J, the gap between germline ends came to 15 bases. This CDR3 is built from 15 residues. CDR3 in amino acids: CASSYYRAGWDEQFF. The DNA of the CDR3 is TGTGCCAGCAGTTACTACAGGGCCGGGTGGGATGAGCAGTTCTTC.

Only a few counts were recorded for this clonotype. The chain employs TRBV29-1 and TRBJ2-1; D is ambiguous. CDR3 length equals 13 residues. Germline loops: CDR1 SQVTM, CDR2 ANQGSEA. V was clipped by 0 bases and J by 6 bases, with 9 bases between them. This CDR3 is CSVEDDKGNEQFF. In DNA form, the CDR3 reads TGCAGCGTTGAAGATGACAAGGGCAATGAGCAGTTCTTC.

The CDR3 loop reads CATSVSSSGDYIGELFF. The CDR3 DNA follows: TGTGCCACCAGTGTTTCATCTAGCGGGGACTACATCGGGGAGCTGTTTTTT. V usage is TRBV24-1 and J usage is TRBJ2-2; TRBD2 agrees at 9 bases. The ends lost 5 bases at V and 7 bases at J; junction bases unmatched: 13. Germline-derived CDR1 and CDR2 are KGHDR and SFDVKD. The CDR3 covers 17 residues.

The chain is built from TRBV3-1 and TRBJ2-3; 9 positions match TRBD2. V lost 3 bases and J lost 6; bases outside the gene matches: 4. CDR1 is LGHDT and CDR2 is YNNKEL in the germline V gene (reference sequence). CDR3 length: 14 residues. As DNA, the CDR3 is TGTGCCAGCAGCCACGGCGGGGGGGGTGATACGCAGTATTTT. Translation: CASSHGGGGDTQYF.

J is TRBJ2-7 and V is TRBV19; TRBD1 or TRBD2 may be the D gene (5 bases each). Trimming pared 3 bases from V and 5 bases from J, leaving 11 bases between. The CDR3 has 13 residues. The germline CDR1 and CDR2 sequences are LNHDA and SQIVND (reference sequence). This CDR3 is CASSIKGPDEQYF. Written as DNA, the CDR3 is TGTGCCAGTAGTATCAAGGGACCGGACGAGCAGTACTTC.

This sequence joins TRBV28 and TRBJ1-5, with no clear D. Germline-derived CDR1 and CDR2 are MDHEN and SYDVKM. The CDR3 is 14 residues long. The V gene lost 6 bases and the J gene lost 4 bases, with 13 bases spanning the gap. The CDR3, as DNA: TGTGCCAGCAGCTCTGTGCGGAGGAATCAGCCCCAGCATTTT. The encoded protein is CASSSVRRNQPQHF.

This clonotype was counted a few times. The gene calls are TRBV5-1 and TRBJ2-7; the D is unclear. Trimming left V 0 bases short and J 7 bases short, with 17 bases between. This CDR3 is built from 15 residues. CDR1 is SGHRS, CDR2 YFSETQ, per germline. The CDR3 DNA reads TGCGCCAGCAGCTTGGACGGCAGTATCCTACGGGAGCAGTACTTC. Translated, it gives CASSLDGSILREQYF.

The sample holds many counts of this clonotype. The chain links TRBV29-1 to TRBJ2-7, with 7 bases fitting TRBD1. The CDR3 is 13 amino acids. Unmatched junction bases numbered 6, after V lost 4 bases and J lost 3 bases. Germline V gene sequence: CDR1 SQVTM, CDR2 ANQGSEA. CDR3 loop: CSVGQGINYEQYF. In nucleotides, the CDR3 is TGCAGCGTTGGACAGGGAATCAACTACGAGCAGTACTTC.